Listed here are 5 T cell receptor beta chains from one sample, sequenced in a study of T cells in Graves' hyperthyroidism and ophthalmopathy. RNA transcripts served as the template for amplifying TCR beta CDR3 regions. The HTBI primer set drove a first-round RT-PCR of the TCR CDR3. TCRdb re-derived calls from the multiplex PCR reads in MiXCR, one entry per CDR3 protein. In the table there are 450,000 to 650,000 distinct CDR3 sequences, around 20% of which are singletons. Material: blood. The source of these receptors is a man aged 18 to 29 with Graves' hyperthyroidism.

This clonotype was recorded many times. This rearrangement joins TRBV6-1 to TRBJ1-5, with 8 bases lining up with TRBD1. After removal of 4 bases from V and 3 bases from J, the junction contained 5 bases not matched to a gene. CDR1 and CDR2 (germline): MNHNS, SASEGT. CDR3 length: 15 residues. The CDR3 loop is CASSADRGSNQPQHF. The CDR3 nucleotides read TGTGCCAGCAGTGCTGACAGGGGATCCAATCAGCCCCAGCATTTT.

The chain is built from TRBV4-1 and TRBJ1-1; unclear D gene. The V gene's germline CDR1 is MGHRA and CDR2 YSYEKL. Trimming pared 3 bases from V and 0 bases from J, leaving 11 bases between. The CDR3 has 15 amino acids. This CDR3 reads CASSQSEALNTEAFF. DNA for the CDR3: TGCGCCAGCAGCCAGTCTGAGGCATTGAACACTGAAGCTTTCTTT.

This clonotype has more than one count but fewer than ten. J is TRBJ1-1 and V is TRBV9; D is ambiguous. This CDR3 has 14 amino acids. The V end lost 0 bases, the J end lost 0 bases, and 6 bases lay between the germline ends. Germline loops: CDR1 SGDLS, CDR2 YYNGEE. CDR3 residues: CASSVGTVNTEAFF. In DNA form, the CDR3 reads TGTGCCAGCAGCGTAGGGACGGTGAACACTGAAGCTTTCTTT.

The V call is TRBV5-1, the J call TRBJ1-2, with TRBD1 matching 9 bases. The CDR3 spans 16 residues. The ends lost 0 bases at V and 5 bases at J; junction bases unmatched: 8. The V gene's germline CDR1 is SGHRS and CDR2 YFSETQ. DNA of the CDR3: TGCGCCAGCAGCTTGGAGCGTCCCGGGACAGGGTATGGCTACACCTTC. This gives the protein CASSLERPGTGYGYTF.

This clonotype was counted only a few times. The chain employs TRBV18 and TRBJ1-1, with D unresolved. V lost 1 base and J 0 bases, leaving 12 bases between the germline ends. The germline CDR1 and CDR2 sequences are KGHSH and LQKENI. The CDR3 has 16 amino acids. This CDR3 is CASSPRPGLVNTEAFF. CDR3 nucleotide sequence: TGTGCCAGCTCACCACGCCCGGGTTTGGTGAACACTGAAGCTTTCTTT.